This T cell receptor (beta chain) was captured in a study of shared clonotypes between healthy human individuals. The donors, healthy adults who were HIV-negative, had experienced no recent acute infections or vaccinations. All of the donors resided in Nashville, Tennessee, and each was a Caucasian adult. An assay was performed, and its level was deep. Profiling relied on immunoSEQ multiplex PCR, and the TCRdb table lists in-frame clones only, not all of them. Here the sample spans under 2,500,000 clones, almost 96% being singletons. V was clipped by 5 bases and J by 5 bases; unmatched bases: 9. Germline V lookup: CDR1 LNHDA, CDR2 SQIVND (reference sequence). This CDR3 comprises 14 residues.

The source of this sequence is a man younger than 30 in good health. The sequencing input was naive CD4+ T cells sorted from blood. Subset reported: CD45RA+ positively selected. This rearrangement joins TRBV19 to TRBJ2-7, with 7 bases aligning to TRBD1. In DNA form, the CDR3 reads TGTGCCAGTAGTCTCCAGGGGACAGTACACGAGCAGTACTTC. It encodes CASSLQGTVHEQYF.